This T cell receptor (beta chain) was sequenced for a study of T cell responses to AZD1222 COVID-19 vaccine. Study results and caveats: The donor group comprised mostly white British people and more females; the analysis possibly underestimated clonal diversity.

Trimming removed 6 bases at V and 6 bases at J, with 19 bases between. The CDR3 consists of 15 residues. The germline V gene has CDR1 SGHNT and CDR2 YYREEE (reference sequence). Sequencing was performed with immunoSEQ multiplex PCR; in TCRdb, only in-frame clones are kept and a portion is missing. The repertoire holds about 160,000 clones, with around 90% as singletons. About this clone: Its antigen is still unknown.

Material: peripheral blood, obtained 28 days after the second AZD1222 dose. This TCR was sampled from an adult who received the AZD1222 COVID-19 vaccine. V is TRBV5-4 and J is TRBJ2-1; possible D gene TRBD1, 6 bases. For the CDR3, the DNA is TGTGCCAGCACCGTTACGGTCGCCAGGGGCAATGAGCAGTTCTTC. It encodes CASTVTVARGNEQFF. The full variable domain, completed using reference TRBV5-4 and TRBJ2-1, is ETGVTQSPTHLIKTRGQQVTLRCSSQSGHNTVSWYQQALGQGPQFIFQYYREEENGRGNFPPRFSGLQFPNYSSELNVNALELDDSALYLCASTVTVARGNEQFFGPGTRLTVL.